Presented here are 26 T cell receptor beta chains from one specimen sequenced in a study of Ad26.COV2.S vaccination and SARS-CoV-2 variants. TCRdb's table, derived via immunoSEQ multiplex PCR, lists solely in-frame clones and lacks some. The data contain around 270,000 clones, around 90% of them singletons. Treatment: over 15 received Ad26.COV2.S at low or high dose, single or two shots; roughly 5 received placebo; per-sample allocation not given. The samples were gathered on day 63 after the first injection of vaccine or placebo. This material consisted of peripheral blood, taken in a trial of Ad26.COV2.S vaccine versus placebo. These receptors all stem from a person between 18 and 59 years old who received the Ad26.COV2.S COVID-19 vaccine or a placebo.

The CDR3 DNA reads TGTGCCAGCAGCTTCAGACAGCAAAACTTCTCCTACGAGCAGTACGTC. Protein product: CASSFRQQNFSYEQYV. The V and J genes are TRBV7-6 and TRBJ2-7; a possible D gene is TRBD1 (5 bases). Between the trimmed V and J ends, which lost 3 bases and 0 bases, there was a span of 15 bases. The CDR3 is 16 amino acids. The germline CDR1 and CDR2 sequences are SGHVS and FNYEAQ.

This sequence joins TRBV5-1 and TRBJ2-7; 10 bases map to TRBD2. Germline loops: CDR1 SGHRS, CDR2 YFSETQ. The CDR3 has 15 amino acids. The J segment lost 0 bases and the V segment lost 4 bases, leaving 4 bases of the junction unmatched. The CDR3 bases are TGCGCCAGCAGCCTGGGGACTAGCGACTCCTACGAGCAGTACGTC. Residues: CASSLGTSDSYEQYV.

The genes are TRBV2 and TRBJ2-5; D remains unclear. V dropped 6 bases and J dropped 1 base, with 9 bases sitting between them. CDR1 SNHLY and CDR2 FYNNEI come from the germline V gene. The CDR3 spans 13 residues. CDR3 protein: CASRPGRQETQYF. CDR3 bases: TGTGCCAGCAGACCGGGCCGCCAAGAGACCCAGTACTTC.

The chain joins TRBV12-2 to TRBJ2-3; TRBD1, as called in the table, went unchecked against the DNA. TRBV12-2 represents a pseudogene. The CDR3 length is 16 residues. As DNA, the CDR3 is TGTGCAAGTCGCTCGGGAGGACAGGGGTACACAGATACGCAGTATTTT. As protein: CASRSGGQGYTDTQYF.

The chain has TRBV30 and TRBJ1-1, with a tentative D call TRBD1 (5 bases). Germline CDR1 reads GTSNPN; CDR2 reads SVGIG (reference sequence). The CDR3 has 14 residues. Between the trimmed V and J ends, which lost 2 bases and 1 base, there was a span of 11 bases. As DNA, the CDR3 is TGTGCCTGGAGTCCGCGGGGCTCGAACACTGAAGCTTTCTTT. As protein: CAWSPRGSNTEAFF.

The chain has TRBV7-3 and TRBJ2-1, with TRBD2 identical over 9 bases. Germline CDR1 is SGHTA and CDR2 is FQGTGA. The CDR3 covers 14 residues. Trimming removed 3 bases from V and 7 bases from J; junction bases left unmatched: 4. Here the CDR3 reads CASSFSGSWNEQFF. CDR3 nucleotide sequence: TGTGCCAGCAGCTTTAGCGGGAGCTGGAATGAGCAGTTCTTC.

This clone was found a few times. The rearrangement uses TRBV30 and TRBJ2-3; D remains unclear. There are 11 residues in the CDR3. Germline lookup yields CDR1 GTSNPN and CDR2 SVGIG (reference sequence). Trimming took off 2 bases at V and 3 bases at J, with 3 bases between the two ends. CDR3 loop: CAWSMTDTQYF. The DNA for the CDR3 is TGTGCCTGGAGTATGACAGATACGCAGTATTTT.

The genes are TRBV6-5 and TRBJ2-7; 12 positions match TRBD1. CDR3 length: 14 residues. Per the germline V gene, CDR1 is MNHEY and CDR2 is SVGAGI. With 6 bases clipped from V and 4 bases from J, the junction kept 4 bases outside the gene matches. CDR3 in DNA: TGTGCCAGCAGCGTGGGACAGGGGGCTTACGAGCAGTACTTC. It codes for CASSVGQGAYEQYF.

The V call is TRBV24-1, the J call TRBJ2-1; TRBD1 matches 7 bases. Germline-derived CDR1 and CDR2 are KGHDR and SFDVKD. Trimming cost V 7 bases and J 7 bases; bases outside gene matches: 3. The CDR3 covers 12 residues. This CDR3 reads CATSATGNEQFF. In nucleotides, the CDR3 is TGTGCCACCAGCGCGACAGGGAATGAGCAGTTCTTC.

The table lists this clone with a count of one. The chain joins TRBV19 to TRBJ2-1, with TRBD2 identical over 16 bases. The V gene end was trimmed by 5 bases and the J gene end by 2 bases; junction bases not matched to a gene: 12. Germline CDR1 LNHDA, CDR2 SQIVND (reference sequence). The CDR3 loop spans 20 amino acids. CDR3 protein: CASSFRKSGTSGRAYNEQFF. DNA of the CDR3: TGTGCCAGTAGTTTTCGAAAATCCGGGACTAGCGGGAGGGCCTACAATGAGCAGTTCTTC.

The chain joins TRBV19 to TRBJ2-1; D gene uncertain. This CDR3 spans 15 amino acids. From germline, CDR1 is LNHDA and CDR2 SQIVND (reference sequence). Trimming removed 6 bases from V and 0 bases from J, with 12 bases in between. CDR3 sequence (DNA): TGTGCCAGTAGGCCCCGAAGGAGCTCCTACAATGAGCAGTTCTTC. It yields the protein CASRPRRSSYNEQFF.

The CDR3, as DNA: TGCGCCAGCAGCCACATAGCGGACAATGAGCAGTTCTTC. Amino acid sequence: CASSHIADNEQFF. The J gene is TRBJ2-1, the V gene TRBV5-1, with D maybe TRBD2 (6 bases). The CDR3 covers 13 residues. Germline assignment: CDR1 SGHRS and CDR2 YFSETQ. Trimming took off 4 bases at V and 5 bases at J, with 10 bases between the two ends.

This clone appeared a single time. The J gene is TRBJ1-1, the V gene TRBV20-1, with 8 nucleotides matching TRBD1. The CDR3 runs to 11 residues. J lost 11 bases, V lost 5 bases, and 7 bases had no gene match. Germline CDR1 is DFQATT and CDR2 is SNEGSKA (reference sequence). This chain's CDR3 is CSAAQGAGAFF. The CDR3 DNA is TGCAGTGCTGCCCAGGGGGCCGGGGCTTTCTTT.

V usage is TRBV3-1 (or the pseudogene TRBV3-2) and J usage is TRBJ1-1; D is unresolved. Germline V gives CDR1 LGHDT, CDR2 YNNKEL (reference sequence). Trimming pared 1 base from V and 11 bases from J, leaving 8 bases between. There are 11 residues in the CDR3. Here the CDR3 reads CASSQGARAFF. In DNA, the CDR3 is TGTGCCAGCAGCCAAGGAGCAAGGGCTTTCTTT.

The chain joins TRBV3-1 (or the pseudogene TRBV3-2) to TRBJ2-2; a possible D gene is TRBD1 (5 bases). There are 14 residues in the CDR3. V dropped 1 base and J dropped 6 bases, with 9 bases sitting between them. In germline, CDR1 is LGHDT, CDR2 YNNKEL (reference sequence). The CDR3 loop is CASSQVLRAGELFF. The CDR3 bases are TGTGCCAGCAGCCAAGTCCTCAGGGCCGGGGAGCTGTTTTTT.

The V gene is TRBV11-2, the J gene TRBJ2-5, with unresolved D. CDR3 length: 12 residues. In germline, CDR1 is SGHAT, CDR2 FQNNGV. V lost 4 bases and J lost 3, with 6 bases in between. CDR3 loop: CASSWNEETQYF. CDR3 bases: TGTGCCAGCAGCTGGAATGAAGAGACCCAGTACTTC. The full variable domain, completed using reference TRBV11-2 and TRBJ2-5, is EAGVAQSPRYKIIEKRQSVAFWCNPISGHATLYWYQQILGQGPKLLIQFQNNGVVDDSQLPKDRFSAERLKGVDSTLKIQPAKLEDSAVYLCASSWNEETQYFGPGTRLLVL.

The rearrangement joins TRBV7-2 to TRBJ2-5; no clear D gene. Trimming stripped 1 base from V and 5 bases from J, with 11 bases between. Germline V gene data show CDR1 as SGHTA and CDR2 as FQGNSA. This CDR3 region has 14 residues. The DNA for the CDR3 is TGTGCCAGCAGCTTAGGGGCCTACACGGAGACCCAGTACTTC. It translates to CASSLGAYTETQYF.

The rearrangement uses TRBV30 and TRBJ2-4; 10 nucleotides agree with TRBD2. Germline V gene data show CDR1 as GTSNPN and CDR2 as SVGIG (reference sequence). J was trimmed by 0 bases and V by 7 bases; bases with no gene match: 15. The CDR3 runs to 18 residues. The CDR3 nucleotides are TGTGCCTTCCGGAGGAAGCGGGAGGGCCCCTTAGCCAAAAACATTCAGTACTTC. This gives the protein CAFRRKREGPLAKNIQYF.

The chain carries TRBV4-3 and TRBJ2-5; 7 bases match TRBD2. The germline V gene has CDR1 LGHNA and CDR2 YSLEER. There are 17 residues in the CDR3. The junction had 11 bases not matched to a gene; V was cut back by 0 bases and J by 4 bases. The CDR3 DNA is TGCGCCAGCAGCCAAGATGGGGGGGGTGCAGCGGGAGAGACCCAGTACTTC. It codes for CASSQDGGGAAGETQYF.

This chain connects TRBV6-5 to TRBJ1-1; D not resolved. The CDR3 extends over 15 amino acids. Germline V gene lookup returns CDR1 MNHEY and CDR2 SVGAGI. Deletions cut 0 bases from V and 4 bases from J, with 12 bases between. CDR3 region: CASSYSKNTFTEAFF. Written as DNA, the CDR3 is TGTGCCAGCAGTTACTCGAAGAACACCTTCACTGAAGCTTTCTTT.

This clone appeared a few times. The chain is built from TRBV28 and TRBJ1-5; weak D call: TRBD1 (6 bases). From germline, CDR1 is MDHEN and CDR2 SYDVKM. V lost 6 bases to trimming and J lost 5 bases, with 14 bases between them. The CDR3 is 14 amino acids. The CDR3 DNA reads as TGTGCCAGCAGGGGAACAGGGTCTTATCAGCCCCAGCATTTT. Translated, it gives CASRGTGSYQPQHF.

The genes are TRBV29-1 and TRBJ2-7; TRBD1 matches at 8 bases. After removal of 3 bases from V and 7 bases from J, the junction contained 5 bases not matched to a gene. The CDR3 spans 12 residues. The V gene's germline CDR1 is SQVTM and CDR2 ANQGSEA. The CDR3 spells CSVDGYRGEQYF. The CDR3 nucleotides are TGCAGCGTTGATGGATACAGGGGGGAGCAGTACTTC.

This sequence joins TRBV15 and TRBJ2-3, with D uncertain. V shed 1 base and J shed 4 bases, with 12 bases lying between them. There are 15 residues in the CDR3. CDR1 LNHNV and CDR2 YYDKDF come from the germline V gene (reference sequence). CDR3 bases: TGTGCCACCAGCAGAGGATTGGGTATCCCAGATACGCAGTATTTT. Translated: CATSRGLGIPDTQYF.

This chain joins TRBV6-6 and TRBJ1-6; D uncertain. Germline values: CDR1 MNHNY, CDR2 SVGAGI (reference sequence). The CDR3 is 15 amino acids. V was cut by 3 bases and J by 4 bases, with 10 bases left in between. The CDR3 here is CASSYNGQYNSPLHF. In nucleotides, the CDR3 is TGTGCCAGCAGTTATAACGGGCAGTATAATTCACCCCTCCACTTT.

The rearrangement uses TRBV11-2 and TRBJ2-3, with TRBD2 matching 9 bases. The CDR3 has 16 amino acids. V shed 4 bases, J shed 3 bases, and the junction held 8 bases outside the gene matches. CDR1 and CDR2 from the germline V gene are SGHAT and FQNNGV. The CDR3 DNA reads TGTGCCAGCAGCTCGGTGCGGGGGGGCCGGACAGATACGCAGTATTTT. This encodes CASSSVRGGRTDTQYF. Full variable domain (rest looked up from reference TRBV11-2 and TRBJ2-3): EAGVAQSPRYKIIEKRQSVAFWCNPISGHATLYWYQQILGQGPKLLIQFQNNGVVDDSQLPKDRFSAERLKGVDSTLKIQPAKLEDSAVYLCASSSVRGGRTDTQYFGPGTRLTVL.

This clone was seen a single time. The chain couples TRBV5-6 to TRBJ2-1, with 8 bases fitting TRBD1. This CDR3 is built from 16 residues. Germline V gene sequence: CDR1 SGHDT, CDR2 YYEEEE. Trimming removed 2 bases from V and 4 bases from J; junction bases left unmatched: 8. In DNA form, the CDR3 reads TGTGCCAGCAGCTTACCCGGGACAGGAAATTACAATGAGCAGTTCTTC. As protein: CASSLPGTGNYNEQFF.